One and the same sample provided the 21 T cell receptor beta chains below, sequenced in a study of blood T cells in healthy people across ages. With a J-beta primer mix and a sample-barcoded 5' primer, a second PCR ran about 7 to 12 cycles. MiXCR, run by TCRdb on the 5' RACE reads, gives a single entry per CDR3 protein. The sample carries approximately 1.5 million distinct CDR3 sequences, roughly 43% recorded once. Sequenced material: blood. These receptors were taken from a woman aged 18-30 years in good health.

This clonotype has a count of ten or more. CDR3: CASSSYGTEYGYTF. CDR3 DNA sequence: TGTGCCAGCAGCTCGTATGGGACAGAATATGGCTACACCTTC. The rearrangement joins TRBV7-2 to TRBJ1-2; 7 bases are shared with TRBD1. Germline trimming cut 4 bases from V and 5 bases from J; bases unmatched to any gene: 7. The CDR3 has 14 residues. Per germline, CDR1 SGHTA and CDR2 FQGNSA. The variable domain in full, with the rest retrieved from reference TRBV7-2 and TRBJ1-2, is GAGVSQSPSNKVTEKGKDVELRCDPISGHTALYWYRQSLGQGLEFLIYFQGNSAPDKSGLPSDRFSAERTGGSVSTLTIQRTQQEDSAVYLCASSSYGTEYGYTFGSGTRLTVV.

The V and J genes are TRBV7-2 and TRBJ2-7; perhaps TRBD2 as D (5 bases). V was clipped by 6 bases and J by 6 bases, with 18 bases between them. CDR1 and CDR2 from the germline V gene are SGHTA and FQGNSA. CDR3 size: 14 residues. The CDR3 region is CASSLSERAGEQYF. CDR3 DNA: TGTGCCAGCAGTCTTAGCGAGAGGGCCGGCGAGCAGTACTTC.

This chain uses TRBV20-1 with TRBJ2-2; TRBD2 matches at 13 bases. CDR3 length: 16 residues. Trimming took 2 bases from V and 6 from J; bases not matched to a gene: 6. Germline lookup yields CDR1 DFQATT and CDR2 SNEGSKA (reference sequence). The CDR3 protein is CSARPQTSGGSGELFF. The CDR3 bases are TGCAGTGCTAGACCTCAGACTAGCGGGGGGTCCGGGGAGCTGTTTTTT.

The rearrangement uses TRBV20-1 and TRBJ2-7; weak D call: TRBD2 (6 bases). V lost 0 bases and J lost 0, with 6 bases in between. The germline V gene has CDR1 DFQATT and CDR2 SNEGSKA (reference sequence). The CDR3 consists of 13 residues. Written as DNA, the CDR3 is TGCAGTGCTAGAGAGCGGGGCTCCTACGAGCAGTACTTC. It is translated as CSARERGSYEQYF.

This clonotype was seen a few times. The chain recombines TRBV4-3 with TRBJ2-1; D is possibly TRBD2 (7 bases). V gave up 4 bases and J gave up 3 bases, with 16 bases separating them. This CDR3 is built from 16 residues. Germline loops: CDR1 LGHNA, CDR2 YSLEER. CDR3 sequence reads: CASSLRGGARYNEQFF. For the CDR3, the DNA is TGCGCCAGCAGCCTGAGAGGGGGGGCCCGCTACAATGAGCAGTTCTTC.

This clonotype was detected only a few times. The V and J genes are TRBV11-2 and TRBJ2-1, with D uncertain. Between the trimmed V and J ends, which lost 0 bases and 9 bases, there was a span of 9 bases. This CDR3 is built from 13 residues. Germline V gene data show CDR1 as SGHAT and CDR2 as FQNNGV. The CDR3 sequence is CASSLDFVGEQFF. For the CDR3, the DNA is TGTGCCAGCAGCTTAGATTTTGTGGGTGAGCAGTTCTTC.

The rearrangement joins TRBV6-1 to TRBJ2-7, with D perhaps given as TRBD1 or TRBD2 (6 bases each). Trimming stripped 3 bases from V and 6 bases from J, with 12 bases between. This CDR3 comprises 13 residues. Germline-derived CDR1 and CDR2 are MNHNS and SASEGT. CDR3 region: CASSDPGACEQYF. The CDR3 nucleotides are TGTGCCAGCAGTGACCCGGGGGCTTGCGAGCAGTACTTC.

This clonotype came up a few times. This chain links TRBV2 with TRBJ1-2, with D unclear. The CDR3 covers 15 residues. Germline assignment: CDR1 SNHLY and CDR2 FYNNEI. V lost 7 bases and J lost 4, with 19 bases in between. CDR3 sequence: CASTQGGNTAYGYTF. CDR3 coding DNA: TGTGCCAGCACCCAAGGAGGGAATACAGCCTATGGCTACACCTTC.

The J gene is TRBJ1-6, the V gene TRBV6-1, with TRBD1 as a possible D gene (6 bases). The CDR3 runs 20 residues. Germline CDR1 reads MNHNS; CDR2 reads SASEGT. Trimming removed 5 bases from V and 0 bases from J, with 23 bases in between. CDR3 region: CASSTQGWETSSSYNSPLHF. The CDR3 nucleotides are TGTGCCAGCAGTACACAGGGTTGGGAGACTTCCAGCTCCTATAATTCACCCCTCCACTTT.

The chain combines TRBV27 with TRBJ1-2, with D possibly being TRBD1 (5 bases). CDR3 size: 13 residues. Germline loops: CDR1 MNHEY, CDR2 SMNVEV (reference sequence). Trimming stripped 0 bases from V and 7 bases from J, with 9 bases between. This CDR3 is CASSLSFGAGYTF. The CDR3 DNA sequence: TGTGCCAGCAGTTTATCGTTTGGGGCTGGCTACACCTTC.

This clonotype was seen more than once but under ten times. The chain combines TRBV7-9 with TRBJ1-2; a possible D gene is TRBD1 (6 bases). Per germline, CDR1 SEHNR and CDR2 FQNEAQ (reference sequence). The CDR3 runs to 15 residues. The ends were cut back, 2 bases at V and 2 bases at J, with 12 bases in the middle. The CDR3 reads CASSLNRVPNYGYTF. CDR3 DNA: TGTGCCAGCAGCTTAAACAGGGTGCCGAACTATGGCTACACCTTC.

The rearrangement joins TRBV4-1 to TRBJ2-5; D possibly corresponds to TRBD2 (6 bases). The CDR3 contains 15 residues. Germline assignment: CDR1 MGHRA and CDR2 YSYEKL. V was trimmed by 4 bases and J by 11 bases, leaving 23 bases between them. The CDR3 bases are TGCGCCAGCAGCCCGACCTTACCTAGCGACAATGAGCAGTACTTC. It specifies CASSPTLPSDNEQYF.

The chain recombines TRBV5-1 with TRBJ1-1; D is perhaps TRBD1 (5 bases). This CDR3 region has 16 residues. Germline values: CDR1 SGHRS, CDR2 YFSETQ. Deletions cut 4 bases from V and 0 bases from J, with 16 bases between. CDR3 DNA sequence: TGCGCCAGCAGCCTAACCACGGGACTCCTGAACACTGAAGCTTTCTTT. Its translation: CASSLTTGLLNTEAFF.

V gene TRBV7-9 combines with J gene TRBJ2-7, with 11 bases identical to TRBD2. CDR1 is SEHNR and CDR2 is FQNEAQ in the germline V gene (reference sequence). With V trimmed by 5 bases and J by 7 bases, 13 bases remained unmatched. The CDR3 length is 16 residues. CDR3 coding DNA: TGTGCCAGCAGCATGGGACTAGCGGCCTCCTACAATGAGCAGTACTTC. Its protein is CASSMGLAASYNEQYF.

CDR3 nucleotides: TGTGCCAGCAGTCGGACGGGCAGACCAAGCTCTGGGGCCAACGTCCTGACTTTC. Amino acids: CASSRTGRPSSGANVLTF. V and J are TRBV6-1 and TRBJ2-6; D not resolved. The V and J ends lost 5 bases and 0 bases respectively, with 17 bases between them. Germline CDR1 is MNHNS and CDR2 is SASEGT. CDR3 size: 18 residues.

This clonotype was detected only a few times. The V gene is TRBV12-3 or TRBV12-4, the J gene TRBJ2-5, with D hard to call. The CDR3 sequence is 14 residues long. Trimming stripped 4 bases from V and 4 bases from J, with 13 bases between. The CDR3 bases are TGTGCCAGCAGTTCACTGGTAGGGCGAGAGACCCAGTACTTC. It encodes CASSSLVGRETQYF.

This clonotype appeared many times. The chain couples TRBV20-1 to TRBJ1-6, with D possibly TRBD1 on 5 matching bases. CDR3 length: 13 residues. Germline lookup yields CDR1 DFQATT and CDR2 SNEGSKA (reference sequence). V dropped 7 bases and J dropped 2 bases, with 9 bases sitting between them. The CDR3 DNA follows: TGCAGTGTACTGGGGGCCTATAATTCACCCCTCCACTTT. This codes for CSVLGAYNSPLHF.

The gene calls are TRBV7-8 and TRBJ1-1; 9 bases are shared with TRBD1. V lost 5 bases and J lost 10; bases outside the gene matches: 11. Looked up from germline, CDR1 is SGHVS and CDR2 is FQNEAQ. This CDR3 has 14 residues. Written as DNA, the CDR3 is TGTGCCAGCAGCACACCGGGACAGGGTTTTTTAGCTTTCTTT. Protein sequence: CASSTPGQGFLAFF.

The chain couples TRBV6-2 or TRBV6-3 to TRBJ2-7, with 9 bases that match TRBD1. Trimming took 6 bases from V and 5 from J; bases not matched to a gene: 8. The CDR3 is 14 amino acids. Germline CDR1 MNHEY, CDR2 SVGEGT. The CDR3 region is CASRHWTGVDEQYF. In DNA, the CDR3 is TGTGCCAGCAGGCATTGGACAGGGGTGGACGAGCAGTACTTC.

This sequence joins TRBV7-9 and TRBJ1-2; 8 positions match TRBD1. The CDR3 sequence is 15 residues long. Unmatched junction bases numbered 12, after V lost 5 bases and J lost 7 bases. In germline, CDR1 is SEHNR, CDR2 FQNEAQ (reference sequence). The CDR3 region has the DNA TGTGCCAGCAGCGCCACGGGACAGGCTATCGGTGGCTACACCTTC. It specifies CASSATGQAIGGYTF.

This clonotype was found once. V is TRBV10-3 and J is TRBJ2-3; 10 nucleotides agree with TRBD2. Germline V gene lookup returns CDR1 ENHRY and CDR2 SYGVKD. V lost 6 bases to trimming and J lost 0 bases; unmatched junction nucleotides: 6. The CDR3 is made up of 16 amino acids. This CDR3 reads CAISQGLAVSTDTQYF. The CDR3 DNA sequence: TGTGCCATCAGCCAAGGACTAGCGGTTAGCACAGATACGCAGTATTTT.